Following are 28 T cell receptor beta chains from one sample sequenced in a study of cytomegalovirus exposure and HLA in healthy donors. Only in-frame clones appear in the TCRdb table, and some are missing; sequencing was by immunoSEQ multiplex PCR. Here the sample spans approximately 300,000 clones, 86% being singletons. The sequenced sample was PBMCs. These receptors all stem from a woman aged 18-29 years in good health and CMV-seronegative.

The chain links TRBV2 to TRBJ2-7; 7 nucleotides agree with TRBD2. V lost 6 bases to trimming and J lost 5 bases; unmatched junction nucleotides: 10. This CDR3 has 14 amino acids. Germline CDR1 SNHLY, CDR2 FYNNEI. The CDR3 is CASSRPAAGNEQYF. The DNA of the CDR3 is TGTGCCAGCAGCCGCCCGGCAGCGGGAAACGAGCAGTACTTC.

Here the CDR3 reads CASSQSNSGSGANVLTF. The CDR3 nucleotides are TGCGCCAGCAGCCAAAGCAATAGCGGGAGTGGGGCCAACGTCCTGACTTTC. The chain has TRBV4-1 and TRBJ2-6; 9 nucleotides line up with TRBD2. Germline CDR1 is MGHRA and CDR2 is YSYEKL. V lost 2 bases to trimming and J lost 3 bases; unmatched junction nucleotides: 5. This CDR3 region has 17 residues.

V gene TRBV2 combines with J gene TRBJ1-1; possible D gene TRBD1, 6 bases. Trimming left V 4 bases short and J 6 bases short, with 15 bases between. Germline V gene lookup returns CDR1 SNHLY and CDR2 FYNNEI. This CDR3 spans 14 amino acids. The CDR3 sequence: CASSAEGGVSEAFF. CDR3 in DNA: TGTGCCAGCAGTGCAGAGGGGGGGGTCTCTGAAGCTTTCTTT.

V gene TRBV19 combines with J gene TRBJ2-3, with 7 nucleotides matching TRBD1. The CDR3 length is 17 residues. Germline lookup yields CDR1 LNHDA and CDR2 SQIVND (reference sequence). With 2 bases clipped from V and 1 base from J, the junction kept 9 bases outside the gene matches. The chain's CDR3 is CASSIRDRPRGTDTQYF. The CDR3 region has the DNA TGTGCCAGTAGTATAAGGGACAGACCCCGGGGCACAGATACGCAGTATTTT.

V gene TRBV2 combines with J gene TRBJ2-7; TRBD1 agrees at 12 bases. CDR1 is SNHLY and CDR2 is FYNNEI in the germline V gene. The CDR3 loop spans 14 amino acids. V shed 3 bases and J 4 bases; nucleotides not matched to a gene: 1. CDR3 residues: CASSEGQGAYEQYF. The CDR3 nucleotides read TGTGCCAGCAGTGAGGGACAGGGGGCTTACGAGCAGTACTTC.

This clone has just a few counts. The gene calls are TRBV28 and TRBJ2-7; 7 bases match TRBD1. Germline CDR1 MDHEN, CDR2 SYDVKM. CDR3 length: 14 amino acids. V trimming: 4 bases; J trimming: 2 bases; junction bases outside the gene matches: 5. The DNA of the CDR3 is TGTGCCAGCAGTTGGACAGGAACAACCTACGAGCAGTACTTC. Translated: CASSWTGTTYEQYF.

This clone was observed once. The chain joins TRBV28 to TRBJ2-5, with D maybe TRBD2 (7 bases). Trimming removed 7 bases at V and 0 bases at J, with 18 bases between. The CDR3 loop spans 16 amino acids. The germline V gene has CDR1 MDHEN and CDR2 SYDVKM. CDR3 nucleotide sequence: TGTGCCAGCAAGGGGGAGGCGGGAGCGTACCAAGAGACCCAGTACTTC. Its translation is CASKGEAGAYQETQYF. Full variable domain (missing parts from reference TRBV28 and TRBJ2-5): DVKVTQSSRYLVKRTGEKVFLECVQDMDHENMFWYRQDPGLGLRLIYFSYDVKMKEKGDIPEGYSVSREKKERFSLILESASTNQTSMYLCASKGEAGAYQETQYFGPGTRLLVL.

In its sample, this clone was seen a few times. Here the CDR3 DNA reads TGCAGCGTTGTTGGCAGGGTGGCCCCCACTGAAGCTTTCTTT. Encoded protein: CSVVGRVAPTEAFF. The rearrangement uses TRBV29-1 and TRBJ1-1; D possibly corresponds to TRBD1 (5 bases). The CDR3 covers 14 residues. The V gene's germline CDR1 is SQVTM and CDR2 ANQGSEA. Trimming removed 4 bases from V and 4 bases from J, with 16 bases in between. The full variable domain, its missing parts supplied by reference TRBV29-1 and TRBJ1-1, is SAVISQKPSRDICQRGTSLTIQCQVDSQVTMMFWYRQQPGQSLTLIATANQGSEATYESGFVIDKFPISRPNLTFSTLTVSNMSPEDSSIYLCSVVGRVAPTEAFFGQGTRLTVV.

For the CDR3, the DNA is TGCGCCAGCAGCTCCAGTCGAGAGCAGTACTTC. It translates to CASSSSREQYF. V usage is TRBV5-1 and J usage is TRBJ2-7; unclear D gene. Germline CDR1 SGHRS, CDR2 YFSETQ. The length of the CDR3 is 11 residues. Trimming removed 3 bases from V and 7 bases from J, with 8 bases in between.

V is TRBV6-1 and J is TRBJ1-4, with D perhaps TRBD1 (6 bases). This CDR3 has 14 amino acids. Per the germline V gene, CDR1 is MNHNS and CDR2 is SASEGT. Trimming stripped 0 bases from V and 8 bases from J, with 10 bases between. CDR3 amino acids: CASSEAGAPEKLFF. The CDR3 DNA reads TGTGCCAGCAGTGAAGCGGGGGCCCCCGAAAAACTGTTTTTT.

V is TRBV5-1 and J is TRBJ1-4; 7 bases align to TRBD1. Germline values: CDR1 SGHRS, CDR2 YFSETQ. J was trimmed by 0 bases and V by 4 bases; bases with no gene match: 6. The CDR3 sequence is 16 residues long. The CDR3: CASSPGQVATNEKLFF. The CDR3 DNA reads as TGCGCCAGCAGCCCCGGACAGGTTGCAACTAATGAAAAACTGTTTTTT.

The chain uses TRBV30 and TRBJ2-3; the match to TRBD1 covers 12 bases. The trim removed 1 base at V and 0 bases at J, leaving 2 bases unmatched. The CDR3 consists of 16 residues. Germline loops: CDR1 GTSNPN, CDR2 SVGIG (reference sequence). CDR3 amino acids: CAWSGDRGRSTDTQYF. The CDR3 coding sequence is TGTGCCTGGAGTGGGGACAGGGGGCGAAGCACAGATACGCAGTATTTT.

V is TRBV18 and J is TRBJ2-5; 7 bases match TRBD1. The germline gives CDR1 KGHSH, CDR2 LQKENI. This CDR3 is built from 14 residues. Trimming at V came to 5 bases and at J to 4 bases, leaving 7 bases not matched to a gene. Here the CDR3 DNA reads TGTGCCAGCTCAGAACAGGGGCCGGCAGAGACCCAGTACTTC. It is translated as CASSEQGPAETQYF.

V and J are TRBV5-1 and TRBJ2-7; the match to TRBD2 covers 8 bases. Germline V CDR1 and CDR2: SGHRS, YFSETQ. CDR3 length: 15 residues. V shed 4 bases and J 6 bases; nucleotides not matched to a gene: 12. For the CDR3, the DNA is TGCGCCAGCAGCCGTATGACTAGCGACCCCGCCGAGCAGTACTTC. This sequence encodes CASSRMTSDPAEQYF.

This clone was counted between two and nine times. The gene calls are TRBV19 and TRBJ2-2; 7 bases map to TRBD2. The V gene end was trimmed by 5 bases and the J gene end by 4 bases; junction bases not matched to a gene: 4. The CDR3 covers 14 residues. Germline CDR1 LNHDA, CDR2 SQIVND (reference sequence). The CDR3: CASSHTGGTGELFF. The CDR3 DNA reads TGTGCCAGTAGTCACACGGGGGGCACCGGGGAGCTGTTTTTT.

The J gene is TRBJ2-3, the V gene TRBV4-1; 10 bases line up with TRBD1. The CDR3 has 15 residues. The junction had 5 bases not matched to a gene; V was cut back by 8 bases and J by 0 bases. From germline, CDR1 is MGHRA and CDR2 YSYEKL. The CDR3 loop is CASGTGATSTDTQYF. DNA of the CDR3: TGCGCCAGCGGGACAGGGGCCACTAGCACAGATACGCAGTATTTT.

The chain joins TRBV4-2 to TRBJ1-5; tentatively, D is TRBD1 (6 bases). V was clipped by 1 base and J by 5 bases, with 9 bases between them. Germline V gene data show CDR1 as LGHNA and CDR2 as YNFKEQ. This CDR3 is built from 14 residues. CDR3 amino acids: CASSQAGGDQPQHF. DNA for the CDR3: TGTGCCAGCAGCCAAGCGGGGGGCGATCAGCCCCAGCATTTT.

This chain uses TRBV27 with TRBJ2-1; TRBD2 is a possible D gene (6 bases). V lost 4 bases and J 7 bases, leaving 17 bases between the germline ends. Germline V gene lookup returns CDR1 MNHEY and CDR2 SMNVEV (reference sequence). This CDR3 has 15 residues. CDR3 sequence: CASSSRVGGVNEQFF. Written as DNA, the CDR3 is TGTGCCAGCAGTTCCAGAGTGGGGGGAGTGAATGAGCAGTTCTTC.

This clone was recorded once. This chain links TRBV4-3 with TRBJ2-3; 7 bases line up with TRBD2. V was clipped by 1 base and J by 4 bases; unmatched bases: 11. From germline, CDR1 is LGHNA and CDR2 YSLEER. This CDR3 comprises 17 residues. The CDR3 nucleotides read TGCGCCAGCAGCCAAGTAGAAGGGGCGGGGGAGGCAGATACGCAGTATTTT. Residues: CASSQVEGAGEADTQYF.

The chain links TRBV7-8 to TRBJ2-1; 9 nucleotides align to TRBD2. The germline V gene encodes CDR1 SGHVS and CDR2 FQNEAQ. V trimming: 7 bases; J trimming: 4 bases; junction bases outside the gene matches: 20. This CDR3 comprises 19 residues. The CDR3 sequence: CASINRAGGPSGVYNEQFF. For the CDR3, the DNA is TGTGCCAGCATTAACCGGGCGGGAGGGCCATCAGGCGTTTACAATGAGCAGTTCTTC. The whole variable domain, filled in from reference TRBV7-8 and TRBJ2-1, reads GAGVSQSPRYKVAKRGQDVALRCDPISGHVSLFWYQQALGQGPEFLTYFQNEAQLDKSGLPSDRFFAERPEGSVSTLKIQRTQQEDSAVYLCASINRAGGPSGVYNEQFFGPGTRLTVL.

The chain links TRBV5-1 to TRBJ2-5, with TRBD1 matching over 7 bases. Germline V gene lookup returns CDR1 SGHRS and CDR2 YFSETQ. This CDR3 region has 14 residues. V was pared by 1 base and J by 5 bases, with 5 bases of the junction left unmatched. The CDR3 loop is CASSLSGTDETQYF. CDR3 in DNA: TGCGCCAGCAGCTTGAGTGGGACAGACGAGACCCAGTACTTC.

The genes are TRBV21-1 and TRBJ1-5. TRBV21-1 is noted as a pseudogene. This CDR3 is built from 17 residues. Here the CDR3 reads CASPRGEGKDSNQPQHF. The CDR3 DNA reads TGTGCCAGTCCCCGAGGCGAGGGTAAGGACAGCAATCAGCCCCAGCATTTT.

This chain joins TRBV6-5 and TRBJ2-1, with 7 bases matching TRBD1. V gave up 10 bases and J gave up 3 bases; unmatched junction bases: 12. Looked up from germline, CDR1 is MNHEY and CDR2 is SVGAGI. This CDR3 is built from 15 residues. Here the CDR3 reads CATIATGTDYNEQFF. The DNA of the CDR3 is TGTGCCACCATTGCCACCGGGACAGACTACAATGAGCAGTTCTTC.

The J gene is TRBJ1-1, the V gene TRBV6-5; D is perhaps TRBD1 (5 bases). Germline CDR1 MNHEY, CDR2 SVGAGI. V gave up 6 bases and J gave up 0 bases, with 14 bases separating them. This CDR3 region has 15 residues. CDR3 sequence reads: CASSSPRGLNTEAFF. The CDR3, as DNA: TGTGCCAGCAGCTCCCCCCGGGGGTTGAACACTGAAGCTTTCTTT.

The chain has TRBV5-4 and TRBJ1-2; D might be TRBD1 (6 bases). This CDR3 is 14 amino acids long. The V and J ends lost 6 bases and 3 bases respectively, with 15 bases between them. In germline, CDR1 is SGHNT, CDR2 YYREEE (reference sequence). The DNA for the CDR3 is TGTGCCAGCAAGCCGACAGGTTGGGACTATGGCTACACCTTC. This translates into CASKPTGWDYGYTF.

This clone was detected only once. V gene TRBV9 combines with J gene TRBJ1-2; D is perhaps TRBD1 (5 bases). The germline V gene has CDR1 SGDLS and CDR2 YYNGEE. The length of the CDR3 is 13 residues. V was trimmed by 5 bases and J by 3 bases, leaving 11 bases between them. CDR3 amino acids: CASSSSGHYGYTF. CDR3 in DNA: TGTGCCAGCAGTTCATCAGGGCACTATGGCTACACCTTC. Full variable domain (remainder filled in from reference TRBV9 and TRBJ1-2): DSGVTQTPKHLITATGQRVTLRCSPRSGDLSVYWYQQSLDQGLQFLIQYYNGEERAKGNILERFSAQQFPDLHSELNLSSLELGDSALYFCASSSSGHYGYTFGSGTRLTVV.

The count of this clone is one. V usage is TRBV5-3 and J usage is TRBJ2-7; D might be TRBD2 (7 bases). TRBV5-3 is an open reading frame, and its role is uncertain. V was cut by 4 bases and J by 7 bases, with 21 bases left in between. The CDR3 totals 15 residues. The CDR3 DNA sequence: TGTGCCAGAAGCCGACGGGGGGCACTCAGGAGGGAGCAGTACTTC. It specifies CARSRRGALRREQYF.

The chain uses TRBV5-6 and TRBJ1-2; 10 nucleotides agree with TRBD1. The ends lost 4 bases at V and 6 bases at J; junction bases unmatched: 9. The length of the CDR3 is 15 residues. Germline values: CDR1 SGHDT, CDR2 YYEEEE. CDR3 loop: CASSIGRGTGDGYTF. The CDR3 nucleotides are TGTGCCAGCAGCATCGGACGCGGGACAGGGGATGGCTACACCTTC.